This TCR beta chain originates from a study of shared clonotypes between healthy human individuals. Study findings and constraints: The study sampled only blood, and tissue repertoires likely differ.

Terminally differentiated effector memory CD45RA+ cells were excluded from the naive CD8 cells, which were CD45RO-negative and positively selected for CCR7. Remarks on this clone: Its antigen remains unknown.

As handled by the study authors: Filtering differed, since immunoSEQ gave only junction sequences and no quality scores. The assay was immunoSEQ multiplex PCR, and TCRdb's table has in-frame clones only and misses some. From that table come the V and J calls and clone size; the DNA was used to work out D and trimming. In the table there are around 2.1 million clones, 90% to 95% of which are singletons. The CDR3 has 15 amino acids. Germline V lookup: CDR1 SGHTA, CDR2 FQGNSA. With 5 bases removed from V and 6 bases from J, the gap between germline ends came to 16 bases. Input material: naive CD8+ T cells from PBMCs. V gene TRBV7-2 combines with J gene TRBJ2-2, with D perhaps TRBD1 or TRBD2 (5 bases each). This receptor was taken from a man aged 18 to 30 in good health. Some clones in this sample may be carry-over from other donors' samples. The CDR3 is CASSKGTRTSGELFF. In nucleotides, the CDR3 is TGTGCCAGCAGCAAGGGGACGAGGACCTCCGGGGAGCTGTTTTTT.